The clone carrying this T cell receptor (beta chain) has just one count. These data belong to a study of technical replicates of blood from a handful of donors. The V and J ends lost 1 base and 5 bases respectively, with 11 bases between them. Looked up from germline, CDR1 is LGHNA and CDR2 is YSLEER. This CDR3 is built from 14 residues. Here immunoSEQ multiplex PCR was the method, and the copy in TCRdb shows in-frame clones only, minus some. In the table there are about 62,000 clones, just under 90% of which are singletons. The source is a human donor in good health. Some clones in this sample may be carry-over from other donors' samples. V and J are TRBV4-3 and TRBJ1-1; D perhaps matches TRBD1 (5 bases). The specimen sequenced was PBMCs. This CDR3 is CASSQGTRGTEAFF. CDR3 sequence (DNA): TGCGCCAGCAGCCAAGGGACGCGGGGGACTGAAGCTTTCTTT.